In this sample, the clone carrying this TCR beta chain turned up many times. Under the authors' procedure: Reference gene primer amplification gave nucleated cell count estimates. Repertoires were generated with immunoSEQ multiplex PCR, while TCRdb's copy carries only in-frame clones and drops some. Clone size and the V and J calls come from that table; the DNA yielded D and trimming. Seen here are about 220,000 clones, more than 70% observed once, and the top ten hold over 10%. Germline trimming cut 6 bases from V and 6 bases from J; bases unmatched to any gene: 10. The germline V gene has CDR1 MNHNY and CDR2 SVGAGI (reference sequence). This CDR3 spans 15 amino acids. This specimen belongs to a study of blood T cell repertoires in COVID-19.

This chain links TRBV6-6 with TRBJ1-2; 10 bases fit TRBD1. The receptor was isolated from a human donor in a cohort sampled during active COVID-19. The sequenced material came from peripheral blood. The CDR3 loop reads CASRAVGQGLHGYTF. CDR3 sequence (DNA): TGTGCCAGCAGAGCGGTGGGACAGGGGCTCCATGGCTACACCTTC.